The present entry profiles one T cell receptor (beta chain) with its context. This clone's antigen is unknown. Base qualities are not at hand, and no much larger clone is one base apart. This record belongs to a study of blood T cell repertoires in COVID-19 (TCRdb year 2020). Study-wide context: Collaborator samples came from the United States, Italy and Spain and covered acute and convalescent phases of COVID-19. The prospective study material was composed of cDNA or gDNA derived from T cells, B-cell-depleted T cells, or PBMCs. Subjects who had been exposed to COVID-19, were actively infected with it, or had recovered from it provided the deeply sampled blood TCRbeta repertoires that made up the dataset. A freely available public database, intended as a resource for researchers studying the immune response to SARS-CoV-2, is where the repertoires were released. Samples came from the ongoing ImmuneRACE study (first 160 participants) plus 1,254 subjects from 6 global collaborators. The sample metadata nearly always contained a de-identified subject ID, COVID-19 status, age in years and sex. Where available, HLA class I and class II types were taken from metadata supplied by the sample provider and were not determined by assay-based typing.

Whole blood was collected in K2EDTA tubes by collaborating institutions according to the institutions' own protocols. For TCRbeta analysis, collaborators shipped samples in one of three forms: frozen whole blood, isolated PBMCs, or DNA extracted from either of those sample types. TCRbeta CDR3 regions were amplified from genomic DNA by means of the immunoSEQ Assay, a bias-controlled multiplex PCR. The published analysis was carried out like this. The number of nucleated cells in each sample was estimated from the amplification of reference gene primers within the assay. Sequence reads were collapsed and filtered to measure the absolute abundance of every unique TCRbeta CDR3 rearrangement. For each sample, productive Simpson clonality was calculated as the square root of Simpson's diversity index across productive rearrangements. TCRdb took over this immuneACCESS table, retaining in-frame rearrangements with V and J assigned. Such tables are incomplete; in checked studies, under half of the missing clones stem from an unresolved V gene, and the remainder is unexplained. The D gene and trimming were derived from the DNA, and the V and J assignments and clone size from that table. The sample includes 65,000 to 80,000 clones, with roughly 89% observed a single time. Roughly 5.8% of the sample belongs to the ten largest clones.

V gives up 6 bases and J gives up 4 bases, and the segment between their germline ends measures 16 bases. The CDR3 measures 14 amino acids from cysteine to phenylalanine. Just CDR3 DNA is preserved here, 42 bases in frame from base 1. From the germline V gene, CDR1 is MNHEY and CDR2 is SVGAGI. Paper-wide results and their limitations: Clinical and demographic metadata were provided uncurated, with the amount varying by source and participant.

This receptor was taken from a human donor in a cohort sampled during active COVID-19. The sequenced material came from peripheral blood. This sequence uses TRBV6-5 and TRBJ2-7; TRBD1 might be the D gene, on 5 matching bases. The CDR3 is CASSKDDRGYEQYF. The base sequence is TGTGCCAGCAGCAAGGATGATAGGGGATACGAGCAGTACTTC.